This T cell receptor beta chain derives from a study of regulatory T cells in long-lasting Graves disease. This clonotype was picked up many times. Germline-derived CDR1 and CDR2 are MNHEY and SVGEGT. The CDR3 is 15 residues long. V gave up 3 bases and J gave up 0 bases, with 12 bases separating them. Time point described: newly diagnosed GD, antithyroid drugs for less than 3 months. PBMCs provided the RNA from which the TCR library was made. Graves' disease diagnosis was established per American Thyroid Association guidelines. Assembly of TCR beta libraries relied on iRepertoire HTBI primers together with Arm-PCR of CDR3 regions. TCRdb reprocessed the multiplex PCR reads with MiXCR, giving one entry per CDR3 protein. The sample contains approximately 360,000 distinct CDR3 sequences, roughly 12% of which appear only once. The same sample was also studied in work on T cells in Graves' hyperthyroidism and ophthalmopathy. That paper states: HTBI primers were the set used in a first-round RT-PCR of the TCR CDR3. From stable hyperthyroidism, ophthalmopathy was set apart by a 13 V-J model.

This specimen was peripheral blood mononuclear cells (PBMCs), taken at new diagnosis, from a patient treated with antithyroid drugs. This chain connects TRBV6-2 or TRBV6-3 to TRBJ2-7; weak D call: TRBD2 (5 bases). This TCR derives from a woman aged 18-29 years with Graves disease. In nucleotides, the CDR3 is TGTGCCAGCAGTTATCCCTGGCGGGTCTCCTACGAGCAGTACTTC. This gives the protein CASSYPWRVSYEQYF.